Reported below is one T cell receptor beta chain. No antigen is known for it. No per-base quality is available; no much larger clone lies one base away. V is clipped by 0 bases and J by 7 bases, and the sequence between their germline boundaries is 16 bases long. The CDR1 and CDR2 encoded by the germline V gene are SGHDT and YYEEEE. Spanning cysteine to phenylalanine, the CDR3 consists of 15 amino acids. CDR3 DNA is the only sequence kept; it has 45 bases, read in frame from the first base. Separate from the approximately 670-subject first cohort, the validation cohort of around 130 subjects was the group to which the donors belonged. The library was built by means of the immunoSEQ multiplex PCR assay. The authors processed their data as follows. A statistical classification framework was built for diagnosing cytomegalovirus status from the catalog of TCR beta chain sequences. The immuneACCESS repertoire file appears here via TCRdb, limited to in-frame rearrangements. These files lack a portion of the clones; in checked studies, under half of the deficit traces to unresolved V genes, and the cause of the others is not known. V, J and clone size are taken as reported in that table, and D and trimming were inferred from the DNA itself. Across this sample there are about 330,000 clones, with around 86% seen only once. The top ten clonotypes cover approximately 0.84% of the sample.

These data are taken from a study of cytomegalovirus exposure and HLA in healthy donors (dated by TCRdb to 2016 to 2017). Background for the entire study: According to a later analysis, one platform produced both the 120 validation repertoires and the approximately 670 repertoires of the first cohort. Besides the first cohort of 500 to 700 subjects, a separate validation cohort made up of roughly 130 different subjects was used. The study combined high-throughput TCR immunosequencing, statistical association of individual TCRs with disease status, and machine learning to predict cytomegalovirus infection status. The study aimed to test whether cataloging public T cell receptors could reveal signatures of past pathogen exposure.

Points the paper makes about the study in general: A later analysis found that TCRs clustered in the first cohort also tended to co-occur in the 120 validation repertoires, with 94% of cluster scores above 0. The classifier was reported to diagnose cytomegalovirus status with high specificity and sensitivity in both the original cohort and the validation cohort. All 120 or so repertoires were used to score co-occurrence in the validation cohort in a later analysis, because that analysis had no HLA typing for the cohort. The study listed over 150 TCR beta chains as associated with cytomegalovirus. In vitro tests confirmed that a few of the cytomegalovirus-associated TCR beta chains recognize cytomegalovirus antigens. The authors suggested that the approach could potentially be generalized to other disease states and immunological phenotypes. While some public TCRs were present in many individuals, most TCR sequences turned up only very rarely across donors.

The chain links TRBV5-6 with TRBJ1-2; D gene: possibly TRBD1, on 5 matching bases. The sequencing sample was made of PBMCs. The sequence came from a woman between 18 and 30 years old in good health and CMV-seronegative. The DNA sequence is as follows: TGTGCCAGCAGCTTGGCTCGGCCAGGGATAAGTGGCTACACCTTC. Translated, it gives CASSLARPGISGYTF.